This TCR beta chain appears in the sequencing data of a study of identical twins. Overall study results and limits: Zero-insertion analyses were open to partial confounding by invariant MAIT and iNKT cells.

The germline gives CDR1 SGHDT, CDR2 YYEEEE. J gave up 3 bases and V 4 bases, and 8 bases lay outside the gene matches. This CDR3 contains 16 residues. This clonotype has at least ten counts. What it binds is not known. Carrying unique molecular identifiers, the cDNA also gained a universal primer site through template switching. TCRdb passed the 5' RACE reads through MiXCR, listing each CDR3 protein once. The table includes 250,000 to 300,000 distinct CDR3 sequences, more than 8% detected once. A further study also used this sample, focusing on yellow fever vaccine responses in identical twins.

The specimen was CD8+ T cells sorted from blood. The chain has TRBV5-6 and TRBJ2-1, with 9 bases lining up with TRBD1. This receptor was obtained from a young woman in good health. The CDR3: CASSPAGTGLYNEQFF. The CDR3, as DNA: TGTGCCAGCAGCCCGGCAGGGACAGGGCTCTACAATGAGCAGTTCTTC.